This T cell receptor (beta chain) was recovered during a study of spatial heterogeneity in lung cancer. Study-wide background: Raw reads contained each unique TCR and UMI combination more than ten times on average.

V was trimmed by 4 bases and J by 4 bases, leaving 19 bases between them. There are 16 residues in the CDR3. The germline V gene has CDR1 MGHRA and CDR2 YSYEKL. TCRdb fed the 5' RACE reads into MiXCR, producing one record per CDR3 protein. The table records some 37,000 distinct CDR3 sequences, around 7.5% of them present only once. This clonotype was seen ten or more times. Time point indicated: sample taken at primary tumor resection. Patients with untreated early-stage non-small cell lung cancer, numbering 72, were the donors. This chain uses TRBV4-1 with TRBJ1-2; possibly TRBD1 for D (5 bases). The starting material was PBMCs, obtained at surgery. This sequence was found in a male donor with early-stage non-small cell lung cancer. CDR3 nucleotide sequence: TGCGCCAGCAGCCGGTCTGGGGCAGATCTATTCTATGGCTACACCTTC. The encoded protein is CASSRSGADLFYGYTF.